Following are 27 T cell receptor beta chains from one sample sequenced in a study of cytomegalovirus exposure and HLA in healthy donors. Primers: 60 Vbeta forward and 13 Jbeta reverse. Generated by immunoSEQ multiplex PCR, the TCRdb table keeps only in-frame clones and is missing some. The sample lists about 93,000 clones, about four fifths occurring once. Sequencing input: PBMCs. These receptors were taken from a woman aged 40 to 50 in good health and CMV-seronegative.

The rearrangement joins TRBV28 to TRBJ2-5; D may be TRBD1 (6 bases). The end of the DNA fits TRBJ2-7 better, so the J call may be wrong. The CDR3 is 13 amino acids. CDR1 MDHEN and CDR2 SYDVKM come from the germline V gene. This chain's CDR3 is CASFQTGHYEQYF. The CDR3 nucleotides read TGTGCCAGCTTTCAGACAGGACACTACGAGCAGTACTTC.

The rearrangement links TRBV2 to TRBJ2-5; TRBD2 might be the D (7 bases). TRBJ2-7 matches the DNA end more closely, so the J call is doubtful. The length of the CDR3 is 15 residues. The germline CDR1 and CDR2 sequences are SNHLY and FYNNEI. The CDR3, as DNA: TGTGCCAGAGGGGGGGGCACAATATCATCCTACGAGCAGTACTTC. It is translated as CARGGGTISSYEQYF.

The rearrangement uses TRBV9 and TRBJ2-7, with 14 bases that match TRBD2. CDR1 is SGDLS and CDR2 is YYNGEE in the germline V gene. The CDR3 is 17 residues long. V shed 4 bases and J 3 bases; nucleotides not matched to a gene: 9. In DNA, the CDR3 is TGTGCCAGCAGCTCGGGGACTAGCGGGAGAAAAGTCTACGAGCAGTACTTC. Translated, it gives CASSSGTSGRKVYEQYF.

The chain joins TRBV5-4 to TRBJ2-7; TRBD1 might be the D (5 bases). This CDR3 is built from 14 residues. Germline-derived CDR1 and CDR2 are SGHNT and YYREEE (reference sequence). With 4 bases removed from V and 0 bases from J, the gap between germline ends came to 11 bases. The CDR3 spells CASSTPGNSYEQYF. The CDR3 nucleotides are TGTGCCAGCAGCACCCCAGGGAACTCCTACGAGCAGTACTTC.

The CDR3: CASSGASGISNEQFF. CDR3 nucleotide sequence: TGTGCCAGCAGCGGAGCTAGCGGGATAAGTAATGAGCAGTTCTTC. The rearrangement joins TRBV11-2 to TRBJ2-1, with 9 positions matching TRBD2. The CDR3 extends over 15 amino acids. With V trimmed by 5 bases and J by 7 bases, 9 bases remained unmatched. Per the germline V gene, CDR1 is SGHAT and CDR2 is FQNNGV.

The rearrangement joins TRBV30 to TRBJ2-2; D might be TRBD1 (6 bases). The ends were cut back, 3 bases at V and 4 bases at J, with 15 bases in the middle. The germline V gene has CDR1 GTSNPN and CDR2 SVGIG (reference sequence). The CDR3 runs 15 residues. In DNA, the CDR3 is TGTGCCTGGAGAATTAGGGGGAGAATCACCGGGGAGCTGTTTTTT. This gives the protein CAWRIRGRITGELFF.

This chain uses TRBV9 with TRBJ2-2; 11 bases fit TRBD2. J gave up 7 bases and V 2 bases, and 1 base lay outside the gene matches. This CDR3 is 14 amino acids long. Germline V gene sequence: CDR1 SGDLS, CDR2 YYNGEE. CDR3 residues: CASSVSGRGGELFF. CDR3 sequence (DNA): TGTGCCAGCAGCGTTAGCGGGAGGGGCGGGGAGCTGTTTTTT.

This clone was observed a handful of times. This rearrangement joins TRBV6-5 to TRBJ1-1, with D possibly being TRBD1 (5 bases). CDR3 length: 15 residues. V was clipped by 6 bases and J by 3 bases, with 17 bases between them. Germline V gene sequence: CDR1 MNHEY, CDR2 SVGAGI. Here the CDR3 reads CASRASKGSYTEAFF. The CDR3 DNA sequence: TGTGCCAGCAGGGCCTCTAAGGGGTCCTACACTGAAGCTTTCTTT.

The CDR3 region is CASSFGGDTEAFF. CDR3 DNA sequence: TGTGCCAGCAGCTTCGGGGGTGACACTGAAGCTTTCTTT. The chain recombines TRBV5-5 with TRBJ1-1; the D gene is possibly TRBD1 (5 bases). V lost 2 bases, J lost 3 bases, and 8 bases lay in between. Germline CDR1 SGHKS, CDR2 YYEKEE (reference sequence). The CDR3 extends over 13 amino acids. Combining the CDR3 with reference TRBV5-5 and TRBJ1-1 gives the whole variable domain DAGVTQSPTHLIKTRGQQVTLRCSPISGHKSVSWYQQVLGQGPQFIFQYYEKEERGRGNFPDRFSARQFPNYSSELNVNALLLGDSALYLCASSFGGDTEAFFGQGTRLTVV.

The rearrangement uses TRBV6-5 and TRBJ1-2; TRBD1 agrees at 7 bases. The CDR3 consists of 14 residues. Looked up from germline, CDR1 is MNHEY and CDR2 is SVGAGI. The ends lost 6 bases at V and 6 bases at J; junction bases unmatched: 10. The CDR3 is CASSHLQGTDGYTF. The DNA of the CDR3 is TGTGCCAGCAGCCATCTACAGGGGACGGATGGCTACACCTTC.

This clone was seen a few times. This chain uses TRBV4-1 with TRBJ2-7; D might be TRBD2 (6 bases). CDR1 and CDR2 (germline): MGHRA, YSYEKL. The CDR3 contains 15 residues. The V end was cut by 1 base, the J end by 5 bases, with 15 bases between. The CDR3 DNA sequence: TGCGCCAGCAGCCAAGTACTCGGGAGTATAGACGAGCAGTACTTC. As protein: CASSQVLGSIDEQYF.

The chain employs TRBV7-2 and TRBJ2-1; tentatively, D is TRBD2 (6 bases). This CDR3 region has 15 residues. From germline, CDR1 is SGHTA and CDR2 FQGNSA. V lost 5 bases and J lost 8, with 19 bases in between. The CDR3 DNA follows: TGTGCCAGCAGCCGGGGACTCCAAGTCGGCGATGAGCAGTTCTTC. It translates to CASSRGLQVGDEQFF. Variable domain in full (rest from reference TRBV7-2 and TRBJ2-1): GAGVSQSPSNKVTEKGKDVELRCDPISGHTALYWYRQSLGQGLEFLIYFQGNSAPDKSGLPSDRFSAERTGGSVSTLTIQRTQQEDSAVYLCASSRGLQVGDEQFFGPGTRLTVL.

This clone was seen repeatedly, ten times or more. The V gene is TRBV9, the J gene TRBJ2-3; D gene uncertain. From germline, CDR1 is SGDLS and CDR2 YYNGEE. Between the trimmed V and J ends, which lost 0 bases and 6 bases, there was a span of 2 bases. The CDR3 contains 11 residues. The CDR3 DNA sequence: TGTGCCAGCAGCGTAGCGGATACGCAGTATTTT. This codes for CASSVADTQYF. The full variable domain, rest sourced from reference TRBV9 and TRBJ2-3, is DSGVTQTPKHLITATGQRVTLRCSPRSGDLSVYWYQQSLDQGLQFLIQYYNGEERAKGNILERFSAQQFPDLHSELNLSSLELGDSALYFCASSVADTQYFGPGTRLTVL.

The chain recombines TRBV12-5 with TRBJ2-7; 9 nucleotides align to TRBD1. This CDR3 region has 15 residues. The germline V gene has CDR1 LGHNT and CDR2 FRNRAP. The V and J ends lost 6 bases and 2 bases, in that order; junction bases with no gene match: 8. The CDR3 nucleotides read TGTGCTAGTGGACATCCCGGGACAGGGACCTACGAGCAGTACTTC. This gives the protein CASGHPGTGTYEQYF.

This clone came up a few times. V gene TRBV5-6 combines with J gene TRBJ1-4, with 10 bases aligning to TRBD1. Germline V CDR1 and CDR2: SGHDT, YYEEEE. Trimming at V came to 4 bases and at J to 8 bases, leaving 5 bases not matched to a gene. The CDR3 sequence is 14 residues long. The DNA for the CDR3 is TGTGCCAGCAGCCGCGGACAGGGGGGCGAAAAACTGTTTTTT. It is translated as CASSRGQGGEKLFF.

CDR3 DNA: TGCGCCAGCAGCTTGTGGCTACAGTGGGCTAGCGGGGCCGGAGAGACCCAGTACTTC. As protein: CASSLWLQWASGAGETQYF. This sequence joins TRBV5-1 and TRBJ2-5, with TRBD2 identical over 9 bases. Germline V CDR1 and CDR2: SGHRS, YFSETQ. The trim removed 1 base at V and 4 bases at J, leaving 17 bases unmatched. The CDR3 consists of 19 residues.

The rearrangement uses TRBV5-1 and TRBJ1-2; TRBD1 aligns across 9 bases. Germline V CDR1 and CDR2: SGHRS, YFSETQ. V shed 6 bases and J 6 bases; nucleotides not matched to a gene: 21. The CDR3 has 18 residues. This CDR3 is CASTLRYRDRVTPHGYTF. CDR3 in DNA: TGCGCCAGCACCCTCAGGTACCGGGACAGGGTTACACCGCATGGCTACACCTTC.

The chain is built from TRBV2 and TRBJ1-6, with 7 bases lining up with TRBD1. The CDR3 spans 13 residues. Germline V CDR1 and CDR2: SNHLY, FYNNEI. V was pared by 6 bases and J by 9 bases, with 5 bases of the junction left unmatched. In DNA, the CDR3 is TGTGCCAGCAGACGACAGGGAGGTTCACCCCTCCACTTT. It codes for CASRRQGGSPLHF.

The rearrangement uses TRBV19 and TRBJ2-3, with 7 bases identical to TRBD2. Per the germline V gene, CDR1 is LNHDA and CDR2 is SQIVND (reference sequence). With 2 bases clipped from V and 3 bases from J, the junction kept 14 bases outside the gene matches. The CDR3 has 18 amino acids. CDR3 protein: CASSISSRGGARTDTQYF. The CDR3 DNA follows: TGTGCCAGTAGTATAAGCTCGCGGGGAGGGGCGAGGACAGATACGCAGTATTTT.

The CDR3 protein is CAIASGQGKTEAFF. The CDR3 DNA sequence: TGTGCCATTGCCTCGGGACAGGGGAAAACTGAAGCTTTCTTT. The chain is built from TRBV10-3 and TRBJ1-1; 10 bases are shared with TRBD1. CDR3 length: 14 amino acids. The germline V gene has CDR1 ENHRY and CDR2 SYGVKD. J gave up 5 bases and V 9 bases, and 9 bases lay outside the gene matches.

The chain employs TRBV7-2 and TRBJ2-1; TRBD2 matches at 7 bases. The CDR3 spans 14 residues. With V trimmed by 5 bases and J by 9 bases, 10 bases remained unmatched. Germline loops: CDR1 SGHTA, CDR2 FQGNSA. CDR3 DNA sequence: TGTGCCAGCAGCGGCGGACTAGTAGGTGTTGAGCAGTTCTTC. Protein product: CASSGGLVGVEQFF.

V usage is TRBV5-4 and J usage is TRBJ2-1; 8 nucleotides agree with TRBD2. The CDR3 contains 16 residues. Per the germline V gene, CDR1 is SGHNT and CDR2 is YYREEE (reference sequence). V lost 9 bases to trimming and J lost 0 bases; unmatched junction nucleotides: 11. CDR3 sequence reads: CATSQAGGPSYNEQFF. The DNA of the CDR3 is TGTGCCACCTCGCAGGCGGGAGGTCCCTCCTACAATGAGCAGTTCTTC.

The chain links TRBV2 to TRBJ2-1; TRBD2 matches 9 bases. The CDR3 is 17 amino acids. V lost 4 bases to trimming and J lost 1 base; unmatched junction nucleotides: 8. The V gene's germline CDR1 is SNHLY and CDR2 FYNNEI. The CDR3 DNA reads as TGTGCCAGCAGTGTAAGCGGGAGGTTGATTTCCTACAATGAGCAGTTCTTC. As protein: CASSVSGRLISYNEQFF.

The chain links TRBV5-1 to TRBJ2-2, with TRBD1 matching over 7 bases. The ends lost 1 base at V and 6 bases at J; junction bases unmatched: 12. Germline V gene sequence: CDR1 SGHRS, CDR2 YFSETQ. This CDR3 comprises 17 residues. CDR3 amino acids: CASSLNWQGVSPGELFF. As DNA, the CDR3 is TGCGCCAGCAGCTTGAATTGGCAGGGGGTTTCCCCCGGGGAGCTGTTTTTT.

V is TRBV2 and J is TRBJ2-2; D might be TRBD1 (6 bases). CDR3 length: 16 residues. The V end was cut by 4 bases, the J end by 2 bases, with 14 bases between. The germline CDR1 and CDR2 sequences are SNHLY and FYNNEI. As DNA, the CDR3 is TGTGCCAGCAGTGGTAACCAGGGGTTCAACACCGGGGAGCTGTTTTTT. Its protein product is CASSGNQGFNTGELFF.

About this clone itself: The junction differs from germline at one of its ends, possibly a read error. This chain links TRBV27 with TRBJ2-3, with D maybe TRBD2 (6 bases). Germline V CDR1 and CDR2: MNHEY, SMNVEV (reference sequence). The CDR3 loop spans 15 amino acids. The CDR3 loop reads CACSLNGGSTDTQYF. The CDR3 nucleotides are TGTGCCTGCAGTTTAAACGGGGGTTCCACAGATACGCAGTATTTT.

J is TRBJ2-1 and V is TRBV7-3, with 11 bases that match TRBD2. The trim removed 5 bases at V and 7 bases at J, leaving 7 bases unmatched. From germline, CDR1 is SGHTA and CDR2 FQGTGA. This CDR3 is built from 15 residues. In DNA form, the CDR3 reads TGTGCCAGCAGCACACTAGCGGGAGCGGGTAATGAGCAGTTCTTC. Encoded protein: CASSTLAGAGNEQFF.